The rows below give T cell receptor beta chains drawn from one sample of a study of cytomegalovirus exposure and HLA in healthy donors. Some clones are missing from TCRdb's copy, which holds only in-frame ones; the method was immunoSEQ multiplex PCR. Of approximately 60,000 clones in the sample, about 82% were seen once. The sample consisted of PBMCs. The receptors shown here come from a man younger than 40 in good health and CMV-seronegative. Both conserved end residues are part of each CDR3. The D gene is left open where the match is weak. Clone size is shown for a subset of rows, as once, few, many or a class of expanded clone.

size,J,V,D,length,DNA,CDR3
NA,TRBJ2-3,TRBV7-6,TRBD2,19,TGTGCCAGCAGCTTTGGTGGGACTAGCGGGACGCACCGTCCAGATACGCAGTATTTT,CASSFGGTSGTHRPDTQYF
NA,TRBJ2-5,TRBV7-2,TRBD2,15,TGTGTCAGCAGCTCCCAGCGGGGGACGGGGGAGACCCAGTACTTC,CVSSSQRGTGETQYF
NA,TRBJ1-2,TRBV11-3,TRBD1,14,TGTGCCAGCAGCTTACAGGGGGCGCGGGATGGCTACACCTTC,CASSLQGARDGYTF
NA,TRBJ2-3,TRBV9,NA,14,TGTGCCAGCAGCGTAGTCCCAGGTCAGAATACGCAGTATTTT,CASSVVPGQNTQYF
NA,TRBJ2-7,TRBV15,NA,14,TGTGCCACCAGCAGAGATACAGCATCCTACGAGCAGTACTTC,CATSRDTASYEQYF
NA,TRBJ2-3,TRBV9,NA,15,TGTGCCAGCAGCGTAGGTGGGCTTAGCACAGATACGCAGTATTTT,CASSVGGLSTDTQYF
NA,TRBJ2-1,TRBV19,NA,14,TGTGCCAGTAGTATCCGGGGTAACTACAATGAGCAGTTCTTC,CASSIRGNYNEQFF
NA,TRBJ2-7,TRBV7-2,NA,14,TGTGCCAGCAGCTTTAGCGGTGGGGATTACGAGCAGTACTTC,CASSFSGGDYEQYF
NA,TRBJ2-2,TRBV5-6,NA,13,TGTGCCAGCAGCAGGGGGAACACCGGGGAGCTGTTTTTT,CASSRGNTGELFF
NA,TRBJ2-7,TRBV4-1,NA,17,TGCGCCAGCAGCCAAGAACTGGGAGCGGGCCTGGCCTACGAGCAGTACTTC,CASSQELGAGLAYEQYF
NA,TRBJ1-2,TRBV5-8,NA,16,TGTGCCAGCACCCAAATCAGCTTAAACTCACCGGGTGGCTACACCTTC,CASTQISLNSPGGYTF
NA,TRBJ2-7,TRBV18,TRBD1,19,TGTGCCAGCTCACCTACCCCCCGGGCGCAGACAGGGCTAAATTACGAGCAGTACTTC,CASSPTPRAQTGLNYEQYF
NA,TRBJ2-1,TRBV4-2,TRBD2,18,TGTGCCAGCAGCCGGCGACCTGGGACTAGCGCATCCTACAATGAGCAGTTCTTC,CASSRRPGTSASYNEQFF
few,TRBJ2-7,TRBV28,TRBD1,13,TGTGCCAGCACTCCGGGACAGGGACACGAGCAGTACTTC,CASTPGQGHEQYF
few,TRBJ2-5,TRBV18,NA,12,TGTGCCAGCTCGAGTAACCGAGAGACCCAGTACTTC,CASSSNRETQYF
once,TRBJ1-3,TRBV30,TRBD1,24,TGTGCCTGGAGTGGCAGGACCCGGGACAGGGGCCCGGGCTCTCGCCATTCCTCTGGAAACACCATATATTTT,CAWSGRTRDRGPGSRHSSGNTIYF
NA,TRBJ2-3,TRBV6-4,TRBD1,14,TGTGCCAGCAGTGGGGGGACAGAAGGAGATACGCAGTATTTT,CASSGGTEGDTQYF
once,TRBJ1-4,TRBV6-6,NA,14,TGTGCCAGCAGTCAGCCTGGGGCGGAGGAAAAACTGTTTTTT,CASSQPGAEEKLFF
NA,TRBJ2-5,TRBV9,TRBD1,14,TGTGCCAGCAGCGTAGAAGGACAGGCCTTAACCCAGTACTTC,CASSVEGQALTQYF
NA,TRBJ2-7,TRBV19,NA,16,TGTGCCAGTAGTAGATCCGGCGGCCCGAGCTCCTACGAGCAGTACTTC,CASSRSGGPSSYEQYF
NA,TRBJ1-2,TRBV4-2,NA,13,TGTGCCAGCAGCCAGGGGCAAAACTATGGCTACACCTTC,CASSQGQNYGYTF
NA,TRBJ2-3,TRBV5-4,TRBD2,16,TGTGCCAGCAGCTTAAAACTAGCGGGATTCACAGATACGCAGTATTTT,CASSLKLAGFTDTQYF
NA,TRBJ1-1,TRBV7-3,NA,14,TGTGCCAGCAGCTTAGATAGCGGGGACAACAAAGCTTTCTTT,CASSLDSGDNKAFF
NA,TRBJ2-1,TRBV7-9,TRBD2,16,TGTGCCAGCAGCTCCTCGACTAGCGGGATATACAATGAGCAGTTCTTC,CASSSSTSGIYNEQFF
NA,TRBJ2-2,TRBV4-2,TRBD2,20,TGTGCCAGCAGCCAAGAAAGTTTGACTAGCGGGAGACTCGGCACCGGGGAGCTGTTTTTT,CASSQESLTSGRLGTGELFF
NA,TRBJ1-4,TRBV5-5,NA,15,TGTGCCAGCAGCCCCGGACAGATTACTAATGAAAAACTGTTTTTT,CASSPGQITNEKLFF
few,TRBJ2-7,TRBV10-1,TRBD1,12,TGCGCCAGCAGTGGAGACAGGGGCGAGCAGTACTTC,CASSGDRGEQYF